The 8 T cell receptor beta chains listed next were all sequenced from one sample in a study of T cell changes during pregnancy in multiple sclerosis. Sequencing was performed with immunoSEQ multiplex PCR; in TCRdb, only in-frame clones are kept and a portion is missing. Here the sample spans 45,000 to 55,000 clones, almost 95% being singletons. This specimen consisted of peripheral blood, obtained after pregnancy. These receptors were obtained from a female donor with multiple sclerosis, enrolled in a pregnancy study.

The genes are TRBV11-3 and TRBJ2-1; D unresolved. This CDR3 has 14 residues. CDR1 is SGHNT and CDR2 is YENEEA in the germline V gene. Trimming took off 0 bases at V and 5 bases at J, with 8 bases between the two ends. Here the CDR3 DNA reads TGTGCCAGCAGCTTAGAGTCCGGAGACAATGAGCAGTTCTTC. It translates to CASSLESGDNEQFF.

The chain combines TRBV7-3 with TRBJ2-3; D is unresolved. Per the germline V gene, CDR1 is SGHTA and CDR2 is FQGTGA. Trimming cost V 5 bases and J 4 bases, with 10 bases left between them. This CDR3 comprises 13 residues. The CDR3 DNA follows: TGTGCCAGCAGCGATCAGGCGTCAGATACGCAGTATTTT. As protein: CASSDQASDTQYF.

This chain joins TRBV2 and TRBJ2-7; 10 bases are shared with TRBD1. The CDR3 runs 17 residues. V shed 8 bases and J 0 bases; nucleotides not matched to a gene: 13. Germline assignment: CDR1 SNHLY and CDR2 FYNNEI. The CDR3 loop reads CASGFERDRGSSYEQYF. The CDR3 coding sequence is TGTGCCAGCGGTTTTGAGAGGGACAGGGGATCCTCCTACGAGCAGTACTTC.

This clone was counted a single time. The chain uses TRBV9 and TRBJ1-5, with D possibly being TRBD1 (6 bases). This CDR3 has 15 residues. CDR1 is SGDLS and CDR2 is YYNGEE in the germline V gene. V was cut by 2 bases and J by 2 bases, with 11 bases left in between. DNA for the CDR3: TGTGCCAGCAGCGTTACAGGGTATCGCAATCAGCCCCAGCATTTT. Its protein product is CASSVTGYRNQPQHF.

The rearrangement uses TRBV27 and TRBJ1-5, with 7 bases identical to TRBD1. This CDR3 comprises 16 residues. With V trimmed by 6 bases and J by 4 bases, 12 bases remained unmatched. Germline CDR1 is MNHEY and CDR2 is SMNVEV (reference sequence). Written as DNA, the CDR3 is TGTGCCAGCAGCGATTACAGGGGTGGTCTTAATCAGCCCCAGCATTTT. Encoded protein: CASSDYRGGLNQPQHF.

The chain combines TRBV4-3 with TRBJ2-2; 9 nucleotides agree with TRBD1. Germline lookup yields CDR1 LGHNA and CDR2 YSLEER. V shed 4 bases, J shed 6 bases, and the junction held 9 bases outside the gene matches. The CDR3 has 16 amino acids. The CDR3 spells CASSPRGDRAAGELFF. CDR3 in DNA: TGCGCCAGCAGCCCTCGAGGGGACAGGGCGGCCGGGGAGCTGTTTTTT.

CDR3 in amino acids: CASSHEGSTGAREAFF. In DNA form, the CDR3 reads TGCGCCAGCAGCCACGAGGGATCGACAGGGGCCCGTGAAGCTTTCTTT. The chain couples TRBV4-1 to TRBJ1-1; 8 bases agree with TRBD1. Germline CDR1 is MGHRA and CDR2 is YSYEKL. This CDR3 is 16 amino acids long. Unmatched junction bases numbered 13, after V lost 3 bases and J lost 7 bases.

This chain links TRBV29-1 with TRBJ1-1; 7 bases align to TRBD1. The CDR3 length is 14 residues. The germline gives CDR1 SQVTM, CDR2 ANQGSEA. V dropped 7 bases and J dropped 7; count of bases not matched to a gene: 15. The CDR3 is CSARGAGGVFEAFF. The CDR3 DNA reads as TGCAGCGCCCGTGGGGCAGGGGGAGTTTTTGAAGCTTTCTTT.